This T cell receptor beta chain was sequenced for a study of cytomegalovirus exposure and HLA in healthy donors. The germline CDR1 and CDR2 sequences are MDHEN and SYDVKM. V was cut by 5 bases and J by 0 bases, with 11 bases left in between. This CDR3 contains 15 residues. Primers for the PCR totalled 60 Vbeta and 13 Jbeta. Sequenced by immunoSEQ multiplex PCR; TCRdb stores in-frame clones only, minus some. The sample includes approximately 85,000 clones, less than 75% of them seen just once. The rearrangement uses TRBV28 and TRBJ1-5; D possibly corresponds to TRBD1 (5 bases). The clonotype was recovered from a woman aged 30 to 39 in good health and CMV-seropositive. The sequenced material came from PBMCs. CDR3 amino acids: CASSPGGISNQPQHF. CDR3 nucleotide sequence: TGTGCCAGCAGTCCCGGGGGGATTAGCAATCAGCCCCAGCATTTT.